What follows are 25 T cell receptor beta chains derived from one specimen sequenced in a study of T cells in localized non-small cell lung cancer (dated by TCRdb to about 2020). The method was the immunoSEQ multiplex PCR assay. TCRdb holds this immuneACCESS table with in-frame rearrangements only. Some clones are missing; in checked studies, unresolved V genes explain under half, and the rest has no known cause. This sample holds some 28,000 clones; 87% were observed only once. Under 7% of the sample is held by the ten biggest clonotypes. Sequencing used peripheral blood, obtained before any cancer treatment. The receptors come from a male donor older than 55 with stage I lung adenocarcinoma.

V gene TRBV7-2 combines with J gene TRBJ1-4; a possible D gene is TRBD1 (5 bases). Germline values: CDR1 SGHTA, CDR2 FQGNSA. The CDR3 sequence is 13 residues long. Trimming stripped 8 bases from V and 8 bases from J, with 15 bases between. The CDR3 here is CASGSGMDEKLFF. CDR3 in DNA: TGTGCCAGCGGATCAGGGATGGACGAAAAACTGTTTTTT.

V and J are TRBV9 and TRBJ2-7; 7 positions match TRBD1. The CDR3 loop spans 15 amino acids. Germline trimming cut 3 bases from V and 3 bases from J; bases unmatched to any gene: 9. CDR1 is SGDLS, CDR2 YYNGEE, per germline. The CDR3 DNA sequence: TGTGCCAGCAGCGAGAGAGACAGGGCCGGCTACGAGCAGTACTTC. It specifies CASSERDRAGYEQYF.

The rearrangement uses TRBV7-8 and TRBJ2-2; TRBD1 matches 10 bases. With V trimmed by 2 bases and J by 4 bases, 4 bases remained unmatched. This CDR3 is 16 amino acids long. Per germline, CDR1 SGHVS and CDR2 FQNEAQ. CDR3 protein: CASSLRGTGVTGELFF. CDR3 coding DNA: TGTGCCAGCAGCTTACGGGGGACAGGGGTCACCGGGGAGCTGTTTTTT.

The V gene is TRBV6-1, the J gene TRBJ2-3; possible D gene TRBD2, 5 bases. V was shortened by 0 bases and J by 0 bases, with 13 bases between the two germline ends. The CDR3 runs to 17 residues. Germline-derived CDR1 and CDR2 are MNHNS and SASEGT. The CDR3 sequence is CASSEARRTFSTDTQYF. Written as DNA, the CDR3 is TGTGCCAGCAGTGAAGCGAGGCGGACTTTTAGCACAGATACGCAGTATTTT.

This clone has a handful of counts. V gene TRBV7-9 combines with J gene TRBJ1-6, with 7 nucleotides matching TRBD1. The CDR3 length is 15 residues. Germline V gives CDR1 SEHNR, CDR2 FQNEAQ (reference sequence). V lost 5 bases, J lost 9 bases, and 10 bases stayed unmatched. The CDR3 spells CASSRHEGASSPLHF. CDR3 bases: TGTGCCAGCAGCCGCCATGAGGGGGCTAGTTCACCCCTCCACTTT.

This chain joins TRBV28 and TRBJ1-3; tentative D call: TRBD1 (5 bases). Deletions cut 6 bases from V and 1 base from J, with 22 bases between. This CDR3 spans 18 amino acids. CDR1 and CDR2 from the germline V gene are MDHEN and SYDVKM. The CDR3 is CASSPYRDEGPSGNTIYF. The DNA for the CDR3 is TGTGCCAGCAGCCCTTACCGGGACGAGGGCCCGTCTGGAAACACCATATATTTT.

This rearrangement joins TRBV7-2 to TRBJ1-1; the D gene is possibly TRBD1 (5 bases). Trimming took off 1 base at V and 3 bases at J, with 21 bases between the two ends. This CDR3 region has 18 residues. Germline V gene lookup returns CDR1 SGHTA and CDR2 FQGNSA. DNA of the CDR3: TGTGCCAGCAGCTTAGTCGGGGGGTGGGGAAGCTTCTACACTGAAGCTTTCTTT. Translating gives CASSLVGGWGSFYTEAFF.

V usage is TRBV6-1 and J usage is TRBJ1-2; D gene unclear. V was pared by 5 bases and J by 4 bases, with 5 bases between. CDR1 MNHNS and CDR2 SASEGT come from the germline V gene. There are 11 residues in the CDR3. The CDR3: CASSHSYGYTF. The CDR3 DNA follows: TGTGCCAGCAGTCACAGCTATGGCTACACCTTC.

This sequence joins TRBV30 and TRBJ2-2, with D tentatively TRBD2 (5 bases). The V end lost 0 bases, the J end lost 3 bases, and 5 bases lay between the germline ends. CDR1 is GTSNPN and CDR2 is SVGIG in the germline V gene (reference sequence). The length of the CDR3 is 13 residues. CDR3 sequence reads: CAWSVGDTGELFF. CDR3 nucleotides: TGTGCCTGGAGTGTCGGGGACACCGGGGAGCTGTTTTTT.

This chain connects TRBV6-6 to TRBJ2-7, with D perhaps TRBD2 (5 bases). This CDR3 is 14 amino acids long. Germline V gene data show CDR1 as MNHNY and CDR2 as SVGAGI (reference sequence). Trimming took 8 bases from V and 4 from J, leaving 18 bases between them. This CDR3 is CASWNSVLNYEQYF. The CDR3 nucleotides read TGTGCCAGCTGGAATAGCGTTTTGAATTACGAGCAGTACTTC.

The V call is TRBV15, the J call TRBJ1-2; 8 bases align to TRBD1. The CDR3 length is 16 residues. From germline, CDR1 is LNHNV and CDR2 YYDKDF (reference sequence). V lost 0 bases, J lost 7 bases, and 10 bases stayed unmatched. CDR3 in DNA: TGTGCCACCAGCAGAGATCAGGACAGGGAGATGGGTGGCTACACCTTC. Amino acids: CATSRDQDREMGGYTF.

J is TRBJ2-1 and V is TRBV19; 10 nucleotides match TRBD2. This CDR3 spans 15 amino acids. Germline CDR1 and CDR2: LNHDA and SQIVND (reference sequence). The ends lost 1 base at V and 4 bases at J; junction bases unmatched: 1. CDR3 in DNA: TGTGCCAGTAGTATAGGAGCGGGGGGGTACAATGAGCAGTTCTTC. Translation: CASSIGAGGYNEQFF.

Only one count was recorded for this clone. CDR3 loop: CASSLAQGAPDTEAFF. CDR3 nucleotides: TGTGCCAGCAGCTTAGCCCAGGGGGCGCCTGACACTGAAGCTTTCTTT. The chain links TRBV7-7 to TRBJ1-1, with 8 bases identical to TRBD1. The CDR3 runs to 16 residues. CDR1 and CDR2 from the germline V gene are SSHAT and FNYEAQ (reference sequence). The J segment lost 3 bases and the V segment lost 0 bases, leaving 6 bases of the junction unmatched.

This clone has just one count. This chain uses TRBV7-6 with TRBJ2-5; D ambiguous. The CDR3 runs 13 residues. The V end lost 1 base, the J end lost 2 bases, and 5 bases lay between the germline ends. Germline-derived CDR1 and CDR2 are SGHVS and FNYEAQ. CDR3 in amino acids: CASSLGVQETQYF. Here the CDR3 DNA reads TGTGCCAGCAGCTTAGGGGTACAAGAGACCCAGTACTTC.

The chain uses TRBV5-6 and TRBJ2-6; a weak D match, TRBD2 (6 bases). The CDR3 extends over 16 amino acids. Trimming removed 2 bases from V and 3 bases from J, with 12 bases in between. Germline-derived CDR1 and CDR2 are SGHDT and YYEEEE. DNA of the CDR3: TGTGCCAGCAGCTTCGGGGGTTGGTTTGGGGCCAACGTCCTGACTTTC. Its protein product is CASSFGGWFGANVLTF. Full variable domain (rest looked up from reference TRBV5-6 and TRBJ2-6): DAGVTQSPTHLIKTRGQQVTLRCSPKSGHDTVSWYQQALGQGPQFIFQYYEEEERQRGNFPDRFSGHQFPNYSSELNVNALLLGDSALYLCASSFGGWFGANVLTFGAGSRLTVL.

The chain links TRBV28 to TRBJ1-2; no clear D. Trimming removed 9 bases from V and 6 bases from J, with 8 bases in between. This CDR3 has 10 amino acids. Germline V gene data show CDR1 as MDHEN and CDR2 as SYDVKM. DNA for the CDR3: TGTGCCAGGCGGTCAGATGGCTACACCTTC. This gives the protein CARRSDGYTF.

The chain has TRBV5-1 and TRBJ2-7; D could derive from TRBD1 or TRBD2 (5 bases each). Trimming left V 1 base short and J 7 bases short, with 18 bases between. The CDR3 is 15 residues long. Germline CDR1 is SGHRS and CDR2 is YFSETQ. The CDR3 DNA reads TGCGCCAGCAGCTTGTGGGACCCCTCGGGTGGGGAGCAGTACTTC. Translation gives CASSLWDPSGGEQYF.

The V call is TRBV7-2, the J call TRBJ2-2, with unresolved D. Germline CDR1 and CDR2: SGHTA and FQGNSA. This CDR3 contains 13 residues. Trimming shortened V by 6 bases and J by 6 bases, and 11 bases separated the two germline ends. CDR3 nucleotide sequence: TGTGCCAGCAGAGCGTCCACATCCGGGGAGCTGTTTTTT. It specifies CASRASTSGELFF.

The chain couples TRBV5-5 to TRBJ2-1; 9 bases are a match to TRBD2. CDR3 size: 15 residues. Trimming cost V 4 bases and J 1 base; bases outside gene matches: 3. Germline V gene data show CDR1 as SGHKS and CDR2 as YYEKEE (reference sequence). In DNA, the CDR3 is TGTGCCAGCAGCGTCCTAGCGGGGTCCTACAATGAGCAGTTCTTC. Translation: CASSVLAGSYNEQFF.

The rearrangement uses TRBV7-2 and TRBJ1-2; weak D call: TRBD1 (6 bases). CDR3 length: 15 residues. V lost 7 bases, J lost 8 bases, and 23 bases lay in between. CDR1 and CDR2 (germline): SGHTA, FQGNSA. As DNA, the CDR3 is TGTGCCAGCACCGGCCAGGGGCAGATTTCGGAAGGCTACACCTTC. Its protein is CASTGQGQISEGYTF.

The rearrangement joins TRBV16 to TRBJ2-7; possibly TRBD1 for D (6 bases). Trimming removed 8 bases from V and 2 bases from J, with 16 bases in between. Germline V gene data show CDR1 as KGHSY and CDR2 as FQNENV. CDR3 length: 14 residues. DNA for the CDR3: TGTGCCAGCCAGCGTCAGGGGACCACCTACGAGCAGTACTTC. It translates to CASQRQGTTYEQYF.

The chain uses TRBV11-1 and TRBJ2-7; TRBD1 matches at 7 bases. Germline V CDR1 and CDR2: SGHAT, FQDESV (reference sequence). The length of the CDR3 is 13 residues. J gave up 1 base and V 5 bases, and 2 bases lay outside the gene matches. Here the CDR3 reads CASSQQGSYEQYF. CDR3 coding DNA: TGTGCCAGCAGCCAACAGGGGTCCTACGAGCAGTACTTC.

The chain combines TRBV27 with TRBJ2-7; 9 positions agree with TRBD1. Germline CDR1 MNHEY, CDR2 SMNVEV (reference sequence). This CDR3 is built from 16 residues. Germline trimming cut 6 bases from V and 2 bases from J; bases unmatched to any gene: 11. The DNA for the CDR3 is TGTGCCAGCAGATTGCACGGGACAGGGACGCCCTACGAGCAGTACTTC. Its translation: CASRLHGTGTPYEQYF.

The gene calls are TRBV6-6 and TRBJ1-3; weak D call: TRBD1 (5 bases). This CDR3 spans 15 amino acids. V was shortened by 2 bases and J by 2 bases, with 10 bases between the two germline ends. Germline-derived CDR1 and CDR2 are MNHNY and SVGAGI (reference sequence). The CDR3 is CASSYGDVPGNTIYF. CDR3 sequence (DNA): TGTGCCAGCAGTTACGGGGACGTCCCTGGAAACACCATATATTTT.

The gene calls are TRBV9 and TRBJ2-2; no clear D gene. Germline assignment: CDR1 SGDLS and CDR2 YYNGEE. With 3 bases removed from V and 7 bases from J, the gap between germline ends came to 10 bases. The CDR3 consists of 13 residues. CDR3 nucleotide sequence: TGTGCCAGCAGCGCGATTCGTAACGGGGAGCTGTTTTTT. Its translation: CASSAIRNGELFF.